This is a list of T cell receptor beta chains from one sample in a study of Graves' ophthalmopathy and Graves' hyperthyroidism. From the multiplex PCR reads, TCRdb called clonotypes with MiXCR, one entry per CDR3 protein. The sample records about 500,000 distinct CDR3 sequences, 14% being singletons. The material sequenced was blood. These receptors all stem from a young woman with Graves' ophthalmopathy. The CDR3 runs from the conserved cysteine through the conserved F or W.

J gene	V gene	CDR3 protein
TRBJ1-2	TRBV30	CAWGDRERNGYTF
TRBJ1-3	TRBV12-3/TRBV12-4	CASSSDRRSGNTIYF
TRBJ1-2	TRBV28	CASSLSLGFYGYTF
TRBJ1-2	TRBV19	CASSPTGQGERGYTF
TRBJ1-1	TRBV30	CAWTDRLNTEAFF
TRBJ1-6	TRBV20-1	CSASIGAKNSPLHF
NA	TRBV4-1	CASSQGRGSQPQYF
TRBJ1-5	TRBV12-3/TRBV12-4	CASSFSRQVDSNQPQHF
TRBJ1-2	TRBV2	CASRDTSNYGYTF
TRBJ1-5	TRBV20-1	CSARQPGGRNQPQHF
TRBJ1-1	TRBV28	CASSFSPGGNTEAFF
TRBJ2-7	TRBV18	CASSTGRGSYEQYF
TRBJ2-4	TRBV4-1	CASSQPTNRIIQYF
TRBJ2-7	TRBV19	CASSRLAGGAYEQYF
TRBJ1-1	TRBV11-2	CASSARSGWNTEAFF
TRBJ1-1	TRBV15	CATSRDRGLGTEAFF
TRBJ1-2	TRBV4-1	CASSQVKQAYYGYTF
TRBJ2-7	TRBV24-1	CATSRPGGVPEQYF
TRBJ1-1	TRBV5-1	CASDRDRGPEGTEAFF
TRBJ1-1	TRBV12-3/TRBV12-4	CASSFSESRGAFF
TRBJ2-1	TRBV6-1	CASSQLAGGRNEQFF
TRBJ2-5	TRBV11-2	CASSLGQRTGRSQETQYF